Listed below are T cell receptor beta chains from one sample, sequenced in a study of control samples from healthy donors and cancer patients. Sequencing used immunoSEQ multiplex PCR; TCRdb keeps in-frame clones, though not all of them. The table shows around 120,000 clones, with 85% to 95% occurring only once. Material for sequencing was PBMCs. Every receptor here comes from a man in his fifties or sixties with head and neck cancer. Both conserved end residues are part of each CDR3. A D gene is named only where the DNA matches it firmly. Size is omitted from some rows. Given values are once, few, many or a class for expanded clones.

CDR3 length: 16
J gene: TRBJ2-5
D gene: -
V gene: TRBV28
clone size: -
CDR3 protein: CASSAANRYREETQYF
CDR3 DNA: TGTGCCAGCAGTGCCGCTAATCGTTACAGAGAAGAGACCCAGTACTTC

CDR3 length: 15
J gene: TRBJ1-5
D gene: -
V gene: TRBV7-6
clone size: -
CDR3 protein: CASSLEAGFRQPQHF
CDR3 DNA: TGTGCCAGCAGCCTTGAGGCGGGGTTCAGACAGCCCCAGCATTTT

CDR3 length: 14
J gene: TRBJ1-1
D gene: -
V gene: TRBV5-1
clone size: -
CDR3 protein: CASSLDSTNTEAFF
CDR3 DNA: TGCGCCAGCAGCTTAGACAGTACGAACACTGAAGCTTTCTTT

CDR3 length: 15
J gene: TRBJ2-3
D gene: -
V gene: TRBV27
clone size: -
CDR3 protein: CASSFLGTQQDTQYF
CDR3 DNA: TGTGCCAGCAGTTTTCTCGGGACGCAGCAGGATACGCAGTATTTT

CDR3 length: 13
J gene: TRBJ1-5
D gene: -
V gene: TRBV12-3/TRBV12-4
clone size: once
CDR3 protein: CASSLRENQPQHF
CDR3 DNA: TGTGCCAGCAGTTTAAGGGAGAATCAGCCCCAGCATTTT

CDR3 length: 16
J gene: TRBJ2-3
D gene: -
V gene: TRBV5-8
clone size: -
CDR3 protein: CASSLGDGPATDTQYF
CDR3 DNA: TGTGCCAGCAGCCTGGGCGATGGCCCCGCCACAGATACGCAGTATTTT

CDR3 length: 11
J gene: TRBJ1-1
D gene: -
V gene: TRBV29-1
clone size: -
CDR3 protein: CSVDDFTEAFF
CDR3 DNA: TGCAGCGTTGACGATTTTACTGAAGCTTTCTTT

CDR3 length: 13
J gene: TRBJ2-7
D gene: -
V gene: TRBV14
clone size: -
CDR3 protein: CARQNRECKEQYF
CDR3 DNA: TGTGCCAGGCAAAACAGGGAGTGTAAGGAGCAGTACTTC

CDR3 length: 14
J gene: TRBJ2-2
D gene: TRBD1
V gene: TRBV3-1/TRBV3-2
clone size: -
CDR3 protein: CASSLQGDTGELFF
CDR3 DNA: TGTGCCAGCAGCCTCCAGGGGGACACCGGGGAGCTGTTTTTT

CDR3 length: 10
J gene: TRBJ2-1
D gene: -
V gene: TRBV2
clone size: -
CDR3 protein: CASRPNEQFF
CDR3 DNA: TGTGCCAGCCGGCCCAATGAGCAGTTCTTC

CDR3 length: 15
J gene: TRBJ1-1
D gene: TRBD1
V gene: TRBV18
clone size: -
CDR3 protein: CASSPSDRVNTEAFF
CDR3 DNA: TGTGCCAGCTCACCCTCAGACAGGGTGAACACTGAAGCTTTCTTT

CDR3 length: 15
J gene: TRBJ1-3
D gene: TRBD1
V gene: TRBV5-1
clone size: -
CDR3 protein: CASSFETGGQLPIYF
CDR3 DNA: TGCGCCAGCAGCTTCGAGACAGGGGGGCAACTGCCGATATATTTT

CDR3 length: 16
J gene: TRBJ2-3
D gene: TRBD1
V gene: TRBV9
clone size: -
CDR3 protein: CASSVEGAPSTDTQYF
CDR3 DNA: TGTGCCAGCAGCGTAGAGGGGGCTCCTAGCACAGATACGCAGTATTTT

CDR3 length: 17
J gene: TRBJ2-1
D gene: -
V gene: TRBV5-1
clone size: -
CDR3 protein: CASSFSNGTNLQNEQFF
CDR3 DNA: TGCGCCAGCAGCTTTAGTAACGGGACGAACCTCCAAAATGAGCAGTTCTTC

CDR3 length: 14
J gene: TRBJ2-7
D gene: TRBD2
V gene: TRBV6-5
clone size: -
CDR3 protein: CASSSPGGSYEQYF
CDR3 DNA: TGTGCCAGCAGTTCTCCGGGAGGCTCCTACGAGCAGTACTTC

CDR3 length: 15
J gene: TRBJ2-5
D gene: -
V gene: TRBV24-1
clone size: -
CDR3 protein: CATHLLAGPQETQYF
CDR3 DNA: TGTGCCACCCATCTGCTCGCGGGTCCCCAAGAGACCCAGTACTTC

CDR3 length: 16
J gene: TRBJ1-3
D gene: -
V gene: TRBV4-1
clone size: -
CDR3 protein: CASRPTNVPSGNTIYF
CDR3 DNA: TGCGCCAGCAGACCCACGAACGTGCCCTCTGGAAACACCATATATTTT

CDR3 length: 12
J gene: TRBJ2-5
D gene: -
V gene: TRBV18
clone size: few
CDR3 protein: CASSPQQETQYF
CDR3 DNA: TGTGCCAGCTCACCACAGCAAGAGACCCAGTACTTC

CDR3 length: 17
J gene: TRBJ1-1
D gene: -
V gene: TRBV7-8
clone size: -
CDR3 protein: CASSLGVGGFLNTEAFF
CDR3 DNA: TGTGCCAGCAGCTTAGGAGTCGGGGGATTCCTGAACACTGAAGCTTTCTTT

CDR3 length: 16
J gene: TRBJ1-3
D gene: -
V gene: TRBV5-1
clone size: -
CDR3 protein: CASRPSYSDSGNTIYF
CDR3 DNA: TGCGCCAGCAGACCCTCCTATAGCGACTCTGGAAACACCATATATTTT

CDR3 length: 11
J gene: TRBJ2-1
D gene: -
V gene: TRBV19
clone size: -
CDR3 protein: CASSWLDEQFF
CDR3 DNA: TGTGCCAGTAGTTGGCTCGATGAGCAGTTCTTC

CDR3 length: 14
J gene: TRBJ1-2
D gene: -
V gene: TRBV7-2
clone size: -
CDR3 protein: CASSVSQKTYGYTF
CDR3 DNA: TGTGCCAGCAGCGTTTCACAAAAAACCTATGGCTACACCTTC

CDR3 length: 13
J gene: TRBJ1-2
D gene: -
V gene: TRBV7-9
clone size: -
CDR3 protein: CASSLRANYGYTF
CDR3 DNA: TGTGCCAGCAGCTTAAGGGCCAACTATGGCTACACCTTC

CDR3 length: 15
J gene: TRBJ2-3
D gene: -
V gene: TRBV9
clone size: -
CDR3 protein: CASSVDLGSTDTQYF
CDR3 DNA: TGTGCCAGCAGCGTAGATCTAGGCAGCACAGATACGCAGTATTTT

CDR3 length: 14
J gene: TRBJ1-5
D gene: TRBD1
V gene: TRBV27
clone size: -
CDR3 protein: CASSLGDSHQPQHF
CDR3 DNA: TGTGCCAGCAGTTTAGGGGACAGCCATCAGCCCCAGCATTTT

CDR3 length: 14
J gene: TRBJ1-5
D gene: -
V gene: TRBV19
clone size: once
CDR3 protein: CASTGGYSNQPQHF
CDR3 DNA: TGTGCCAGTACGGGAGGCTATAGCAATCAGCCCCAGCATTTT

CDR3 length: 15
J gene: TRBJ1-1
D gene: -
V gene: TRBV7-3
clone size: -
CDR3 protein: CASSLMGKGVTEAFF
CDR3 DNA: TGTGCCAGCAGCTTAATGGGGAAGGGAGTCACTGAAGCTTTCTTT